This entry concerns a single T cell receptor beta chain. Its antigen is unknown. No base quality values were provided; no much bigger clone lies one nucleotide off. The sequencer was an Illumina HiSeq 1500. TCRdb passed the public sequencing reads through fastp at Q25 and MiXCR, retaining productive beta sequences. All rows with the same CDR3 protein become a single entry with the most common DNA and genes. Recorded for this sample are around 450,000 distinct CDR3 sequences; roughly a third of them occurred a single time. Clones ranked in the top ten supply roughly 13% of the sample. The sample originates from a study of T cell repertoires in cytomegalovirus infection (dated by TCRdb to about 2019). Background on the whole study: The HLA type of each donor mattered for the analysis, because public TCR beta signatures pointed to carriage of CMV infection along with the matching HLA type. Beyond this particular receptor, the publication reports: The ex vivo response was dominated by HLA-C-restricted CMV-specific TCR beta clonotypes, which also provided the single most frequent clonotype in two of eight donors. In both this cohort and an independent roughly 400-donor cohort, the cumulative frequency of public TCR beta family members distinguished carriers of CMV infection plus the relevant HLA type.

V sheds 7 bases and J sheds 4 bases, leaving 5 bases between their ends. From the cysteine through the phenylalanine, the CDR3 covers 10 amino acids. The kept DNA is CDR3 alone, 30 bases in frame from the first base. The germline V gene (reference sequence) sets CDR1 to MNHEY and CDR2 to SMNVEV. The sample consisted of PBMCs. The chain is made from TRBV27 and TRBJ2-7; the D gene is not confidently resolved. The clonotype was recovered from a human donor in good health (CMV status not recorded). Some clones in this sample may be carry-over from other donors' samples. The DNA sequence is given as TGTGCCAGCACCCTTTACGAGCAGTACTTC. Translated, this is CASTLYEQYF.